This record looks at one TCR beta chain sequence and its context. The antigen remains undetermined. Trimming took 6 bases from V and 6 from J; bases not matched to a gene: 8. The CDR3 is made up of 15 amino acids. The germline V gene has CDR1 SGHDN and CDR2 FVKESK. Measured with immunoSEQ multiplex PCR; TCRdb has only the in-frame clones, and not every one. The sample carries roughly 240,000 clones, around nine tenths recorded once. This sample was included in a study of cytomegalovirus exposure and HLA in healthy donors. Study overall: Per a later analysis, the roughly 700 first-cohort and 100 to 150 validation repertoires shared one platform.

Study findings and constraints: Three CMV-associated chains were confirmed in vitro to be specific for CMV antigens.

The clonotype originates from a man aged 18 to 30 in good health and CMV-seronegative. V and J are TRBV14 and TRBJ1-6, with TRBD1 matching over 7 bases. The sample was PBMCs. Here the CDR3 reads CASRKTGTANSPLHF. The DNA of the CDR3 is TGTGCCAGCAGAAAGACCGGGACAGCTAATTCACCCCTCCACTTT.